The present TCR beta chain was sequenced within a study of T cells after yellow fever vaccination. Findings and limits, study-wide: A weaker secondary response peaked on day 5, the primary on day 15. Overall, a small share of clonotypes was seen in both CD4 and CD8 compartments.

TCRdb analysed the 5' RACE reads with MiXCR anew, one entry per CDR3 protein. The sample contains a few hundred thousand distinct CDR3 sequences, 6.2% of which appear only once. Trimming took 1 base from V and 4 from J; bases not matched to a gene: 12. There are 18 residues in the CDR3. Germline-derived CDR1 and CDR2 are SGHVS and FNYEAQ. This clonotype appeared many times. Its specificity is unknown. The input for sequencing was PBMCs, taken 5 days after the yellow fever booster vaccination. The V call is TRBV7-6, the J call TRBJ2-1, with 8 bases matching TRBD2. The sequence derives from a man aged 25-45 years who received the YFV17D yellow fever vaccine. CDR3 in amino acids: CASSLVGAAGGGYNEQFF. The DNA of the CDR3 is TGTGCCAGCAGCTTAGTTGGGGCGGCGGGAGGTGGGTACAATGAGCAGTTCTTC.